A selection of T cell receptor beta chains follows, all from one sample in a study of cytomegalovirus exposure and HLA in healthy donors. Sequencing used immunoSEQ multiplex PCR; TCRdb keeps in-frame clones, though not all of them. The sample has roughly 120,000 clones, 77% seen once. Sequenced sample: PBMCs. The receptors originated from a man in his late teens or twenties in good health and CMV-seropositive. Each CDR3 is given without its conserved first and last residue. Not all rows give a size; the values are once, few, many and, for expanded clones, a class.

CDR3 protein: ASSELAGGRNTEAF; J gene: TRBJ1-1; clone size: NA; V gene: TRBV10-1
CDR3 protein: ASSLRAGGSTDTQY; J gene: TRBJ2-3; clone size: NA; V gene: TRBV4-1
CDR3 protein: ATSREQGAGTGELF; J gene: TRBJ2-2; clone size: NA; V gene: TRBV15
CDR3 protein: ASSLGGQGVSPLH; J gene: TRBJ1-6; clone size: NA; V gene: TRBV27
CDR3 protein: ASTRQGAHGANVLT; J gene: TRBJ2-6; clone size: NA; V gene: TRBV27
CDR3 protein: ASSGGLAGGSYNEQF; J gene: TRBJ2-1; clone size: NA; V gene: TRBV5-4
CDR3 protein: ASSLGGRGNIQY; J gene: TRBJ2-4; clone size: NA; V gene: TRBV7-8
CDR3 protein: AWHLQGAGYT; J gene: TRBJ1-2; clone size: NA; V gene: TRBV30
CDR3 protein: ASSLYGQQQETQY; J gene: TRBJ2-5; clone size: few; V gene: TRBV7-8
CDR3 protein: ASSLRGFTIYNEQF; J gene: TRBJ2-1; clone size: NA; V gene: TRBV7-8
CDR3 protein: ASSSGQGYGYT; J gene: TRBJ1-2; clone size: NA; V gene: TRBV7-9
CDR3 protein: ASSQEGKPQH; J gene: TRBJ1-5; clone size: NA; V gene: TRBV4-2
CDR3 protein: ASSSRGEQY; J gene: NA; clone size: NA; V gene: TRBV7-9
CDR3 protein: ASSPAASGAGELF; J gene: TRBJ2-2; clone size: NA; V gene: TRBV5-1
CDR3 protein: ASSEGTANTEAF; J gene: TRBJ1-1; clone size: NA; V gene: TRBV6-1
CDR3 protein: ASREGQANTEAF; J gene: TRBJ1-1; clone size: NA; V gene: TRBV10-2
CDR3 protein: ASNSWDYQPPDTQY; J gene: TRBJ2-3; clone size: once; V gene: TRBV5-4
CDR3 protein: ASTWGGGDTQY; J gene: TRBJ2-3; clone size: NA; V gene: TRBV19
CDR3 protein: ATSRAVLQPQH; J gene: TRBJ1-5; clone size: NA; V gene: TRBV15
CDR3 protein: ASTDRDRLSEQY; J gene: TRBJ2-7; clone size: NA; V gene: TRBV2
CDR3 protein: AISESNPSRAF; J gene: TRBJ1-1; clone size: few; V gene: TRBV10-3
CDR3 protein: ASSSAGINNEQF; J gene: TRBJ2-1; clone size: NA; V gene: TRBV7-2
CDR3 protein: ASSATGVNTEAF; J gene: TRBJ1-1; clone size: NA; V gene: TRBV5-5